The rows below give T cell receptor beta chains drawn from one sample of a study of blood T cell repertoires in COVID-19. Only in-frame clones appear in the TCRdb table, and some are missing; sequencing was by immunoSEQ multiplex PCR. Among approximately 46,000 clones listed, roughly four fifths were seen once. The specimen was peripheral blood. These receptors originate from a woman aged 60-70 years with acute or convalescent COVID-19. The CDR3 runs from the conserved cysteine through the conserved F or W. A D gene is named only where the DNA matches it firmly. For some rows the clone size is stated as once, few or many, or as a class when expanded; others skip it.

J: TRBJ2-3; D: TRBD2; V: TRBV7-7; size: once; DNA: TGTGCCAGCAGCTTAGGCAGCGGGGGATTCTCTAGCACAGATACGCAGTATTTT; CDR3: CASSLGSGGFSSTDTQYF
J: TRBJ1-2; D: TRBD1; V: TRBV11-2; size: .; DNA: TGTGCCAGCACCCACCGGGACAGGGGGCAAGGCTACACCTTC; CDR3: CASTHRDRGQGYTF
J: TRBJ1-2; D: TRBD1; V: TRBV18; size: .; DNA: TGTGCCAGCTCACCGTCGACAGGGGAGTCCTATGGCTACACCTTC; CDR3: CASSPSTGESYGYTF
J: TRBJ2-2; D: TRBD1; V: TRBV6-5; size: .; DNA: TGTGCCAGCACGACAGGGTTCGACACCGGGGAGCTGTTTTTT; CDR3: CASTTGFDTGELFF
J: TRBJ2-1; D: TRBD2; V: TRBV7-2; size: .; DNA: TGTGCCAGCAGCTTCCAACTAGCGGGGAGCTACAATGAGCAGTTCTTC; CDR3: CASSFQLAGSYNEQFF
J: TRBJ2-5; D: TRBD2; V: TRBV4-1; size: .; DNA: TGCGCCAGCAGCCTTCTAGCGGGAATGGGGGAGACCCAGTACTTC; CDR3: CASSLLAGMGETQYF
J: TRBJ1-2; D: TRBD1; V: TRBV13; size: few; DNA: TGTGCCAGCAGCTTAGGGACAGGGGGCGAGGGCTACACCTTC; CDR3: CASSLGTGGEGYTF
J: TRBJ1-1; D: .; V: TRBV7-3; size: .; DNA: TGTGCCAGCATCGTACTCCGGGACAATGAGATGCGGTTCACTGAAGCTTTCTTT; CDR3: CASIVLRDNEMRFTEAFF
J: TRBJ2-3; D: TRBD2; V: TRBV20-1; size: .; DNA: TGCAGTGCTAGTGGGGGGGGTATAGTGTTGGCAGATACGCAGTATTTT; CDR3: CSASGGGIVLADTQYF
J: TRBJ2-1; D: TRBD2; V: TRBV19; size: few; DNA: TGTGCCAGTAGTATCGGGACTAGCGGGAGAAATGAGCAGTTCTTC; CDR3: CASSIGTSGRNEQFF